The rows below give T cell receptor beta chains drawn from one sample of a study of blood T cell repertoires in COVID-19. This table comes from immunoSEQ multiplex PCR, and its TCRdb copy is limited to in-frame clones, with some not included. The sample has 150,000 to 200,000 clones, around nine tenths seen once. Sequenced input: peripheral blood. Source of these receptors: a woman aged 70-85 years with COVID-19, enrolled during active disease. Both conserved end residues are part of each CDR3. A D gene is named only where the DNA matches it firmly. Part of the rows lack a size; the others show once, few, many or a class for expanded clones.

CDR3 DNA: TGTGCCACCGGCGGGACAGGAACGGATGGTAATGAAAAACTGTTTTTT; CDR3 protein: CATGGTGTDGNEKLFF; clone size: few; D gene: TRBD1; CDR3 length: 16; J gene: TRBJ1-4; V gene: TRBV10-3
CDR3 DNA: TGTGCCAGCAGGAGGACAGGGGGCAACTATGGCTACACCTTC; CDR3 protein: CASRRTGGNYGYTF; clone size: once; D gene: TRBD1; CDR3 length: 14; J gene: TRBJ1-2; V gene: TRBV28
CDR3 DNA: TGTGCCTGGAGGCAGTCCCCAACTAATGAAAAACTGTTTTTT; CDR3 protein: CAWRQSPTNEKLFF; clone size: NA; D gene: NA; CDR3 length: 14; J gene: TRBJ1-4; V gene: TRBV30
CDR3 DNA: TGTGCCACCAGTGAGAGCCGGGATACCACAGATACGCAGTATTTT; CDR3 protein: CATSESRDTTDTQYF; clone size: NA; D gene: NA; CDR3 length: 15; J gene: TRBJ2-3; V gene: TRBV24-1
CDR3 DNA: TGTGCCATCGCCCACGGGGAAATGAACTATGGCTACACCTTC; CDR3 protein: CAIAHGEMNYGYTF; clone size: NA; D gene: NA; CDR3 length: 14; J gene: TRBJ1-2; V gene: TRBV10-3
CDR3 DNA: TGTGCCAGCAGCTCCAGGACAGGGAGATCCTACGAGCAGTACTTC; CDR3 protein: CASSSRTGRSYEQYF; clone size: NA; D gene: TRBD1; CDR3 length: 15; J gene: TRBJ2-7; V gene: TRBV14
CDR3 DNA: TGTGCCAGCAGGCAGACTAGCGGGAGAGCCACAGATACGCAGTATTTT; CDR3 protein: CASRQTSGRATDTQYF; clone size: NA; D gene: TRBD2; CDR3 length: 16; J gene: TRBJ2-3; V gene: TRBV3-1/TRBV3-2
CDR3 DNA: TGCAGCATTGCGTTCCTAGCGGGAGTGACAGATACGCAGTATTTT; CDR3 protein: CSIAFLAGVTDTQYF; clone size: NA; D gene: TRBD2; CDR3 length: 15; J gene: TRBJ2-3; V gene: TRBV29-1
CDR3 DNA: TGTGCCAGCAGCCTTCGGACAGAAAACATTCAGTACTTC; CDR3 protein: CASSLRTENIQYF; clone size: NA; D gene: NA; CDR3 length: 13; J gene: TRBJ2-4; V gene: TRBV5-4
CDR3 DNA: TGTGCCAGTAGTACCACAGGGACTGACAGGGTCAACGAGCAGTACTTC; CDR3 protein: CASSTTGTDRVNEQYF; clone size: NA; D gene: NA; CDR3 length: 16; J gene: TRBJ2-7; V gene: TRBV19
CDR3 DNA: TGTGCCAGTAAAACCGAAACCGGGACAGGGCTGGGTGAGCAGTTCTTC; CDR3 protein: CASKTETGTGLGEQFF; clone size: NA; D gene: TRBD1; CDR3 length: 16; J gene: TRBJ2-1; V gene: TRBV27
CDR3 DNA: TGTGCCAGCAGTGAAGCAACAGGGGTAGTTGGAAACACCATATATTTT; CDR3 protein: CASSEATGVVGNTIYF; clone size: NA; D gene: TRBD1; CDR3 length: 16; J gene: TRBJ1-3; V gene: TRBV25-1
CDR3 DNA: TGTGCCAGTATTGCGGCGGGTTCAAGGTATGAGCAGTTCTTC; CDR3 protein: CASIAAGSRYEQFF; clone size: NA; D gene: NA; CDR3 length: 14; J gene: TRBJ2-1; V gene: TRBV19
CDR3 DNA: TGTGCCAGCAGTGAAGGGGCGAGGAGGGCGCGGGAGACCCAGTACTTC; CDR3 protein: CASSEGARRARETQYF; clone size: NA; D gene: NA; CDR3 length: 16; J gene: TRBJ2-5; V gene: TRBV6-1
CDR3 DNA: TGTGCCAGCAGTCTAGCGGGGGGCCACCAAGAGACCCAGTACTTC; CDR3 protein: CASSLAGGHQETQYF; clone size: NA; D gene: TRBD2; CDR3 length: 15; J gene: TRBJ2-5; V gene: TRBV6-2/TRBV6-3
CDR3 DNA: TGTGCCAGCAGCCAAGATTTCCATGATTCACCCCTCCACTTT; CDR3 protein: CASSQDFHDSPLHF; clone size: NA; D gene: NA; CDR3 length: 14; J gene: TRBJ1-6; V gene: TRBV14
CDR3 DNA: TGTGCCTGGAGTGCCCAGGTCTGGGGCGTTGGCTACACCTTC; CDR3 protein: CAWSAQVWGVGYTF; clone size: NA; D gene: NA; CDR3 length: 14; J gene: TRBJ1-2; V gene: TRBV30